These 11 T cell receptor beta chains share one sample of origin, sequenced in a study of post-analysis software for immune sequencing data. Study-level results: Five TRBV segments, TRBV5-6, TRBV5-1 and TRBV20-1 among them, were found more frequent in patients than controls.

These TCRs' antigens remain unknown. Each TCR beta cDNA library carried unique molecular identifiers. TCRdb recomputed calls from the PCR reads with MiXCR, one row per CDR3 protein. The repertoire holds about 770,000 distinct CDR3 sequences, 40% to 55% seen once, with roughly 5.2% in the top ten. Sequenced: blood. The receptors shown here come from a girl aged 5-17 years with multiple sclerosis.

The chain is built from TRBV25-1 and TRBJ2-5; D is perhaps TRBD2 (5 bases). Trimming took 1 base from V and 5 from J, leaving 8 bases between them. The CDR3 consists of 13 residues. Germline CDR1 is MGHDK and CDR2 is SYGVNS. CDR3 coding DNA: TGTGCCAGCAGTGAATCGGGAAGGGAGACCCAGTACTTC. This codes for CASSESGRETQYF. The complete variable domain, with remaining parts taken from reference TRBV25-1 and TRBJ2-5, reads EADIYQTPRYLVIGTGKKITLECSQTMGHDKMYWYQQDPGMELHLIHYSYGVNSTEKGDLSSESTVSRIRTEHFPLTLESARPSHTSQYLCASSESGRETQYFGPGTRLLVL.

The V and J genes are TRBV12-3 or TRBV12-4 and TRBJ1-2; possible D gene TRBD1, 6 bases. The CDR3 covers 17 residues. The V and J ends lost 3 bases and 6 bases respectively, with 23 bases between them. The CDR3 reads CASSFNDRRPEANGYTF. The CDR3, as DNA: TGTGCCAGCAGTTTCAACGACAGGAGGCCAGAGGCGAATGGCTACACCTTC.

The rearrangement joins TRBV5-1 to TRBJ2-1; TRBD2 matches at 10 bases. The end of the DNA fits TRBJ2-7 better, so the J call may be wrong. This CDR3 has 16 residues. CDR1 and CDR2 (germline): SGHRS, YFSETQ. CDR3 region: CASSLVPSGGNNEQYF. DNA of the CDR3: TGCGCCAGCAGCTTGGTCCCTAGCGGGGGAAACAATGAGCAGTACTTC.

This clonotype turned up a few times. The chain employs TRBV7-2 and TRBJ2-5, with D possibly TRBD2 on 5 matching bases. Trimming pared 0 bases from V and 0 bases from J, leaving 8 bases between. The CDR3 length is 15 residues. From germline, CDR1 is SGHTA and CDR2 FQGNSA. The CDR3 nucleotides read TGTGCCAGCAGCTTAGCCTTCGGGGACCAAGAGACCCAGTACTTC. It yields the protein CASSLAFGDQETQYF. Filled out from reference TRBV7-2 and TRBJ2-5, the complete variable domain reads GAGVSQSPSNKVTEKGKDVELRCDPISGHTALYWYRQSLGQGLEFLIYFQGNSAPDKSGLPSDRFSAERTGGSVSTLTIQRTQQEDSAVYLCASSLAFGDQETQYFGPGTRLLVL.

V usage is TRBV24-1 and J usage is TRBJ1-6; D is uncertain. This CDR3 comprises 13 residues. Trimming stripped 4 bases from V and 9 bases from J, with 9 bases between. CDR1 and CDR2 (germline): KGHDR, SFDVKD. CDR3 protein: CATSDHSGSPLHF. The DNA of the CDR3 is TGTGCCACCAGTGACCATTCGGGTTCACCCCTCCACTTT.

As to this clonotype: Here the CDR3 omits its conserved ending phenylalanine or tryptophan, so a read error is the likely source. The gene calls are TRBV29-1 and TRBJ1-1; the match to TRBD1 covers 7 bases. In germline, CDR1 is SQVTM, CDR2 ANQGSEA. J gave up 1 base and V 7 bases, and 9 bases lay outside the gene matches. The CDR3 extends over 14 amino acids. CDR3 bases: TGCAGCGGTGGACGGGGGACAGCGAACACTGAAGCTTTCTTG. Its protein is CSGGRGTANTEAFL.

The V gene is TRBV12-3 or TRBV12-4, the J gene TRBJ1-6; 8 bases map to TRBD1. V gave up 6 bases and J gave up 3 bases; unmatched junction bases: 7. This CDR3 is built from 16 residues. CDR3 DNA: TGTGCCAGCAGGGCGGACAGGGTGGACTATAATTCACCCCTCCACTTT. Translation: CASRADRVDYNSPLHF.

There are a few counts of this clonotype. The chain joins TRBV29-1 to TRBJ2-5, with a weak D call TRBD1 (5 bases). Germline V lookup: CDR1 SQVTM, CDR2 ANQGSEA. The CDR3 covers 15 residues. With 1 base removed from V and 3 bases from J, the gap between germline ends came to 15 bases. In DNA form, the CDR3 reads TGCAGCGTTGAAGCCCTGGGGCAGCGAGAAGAGACCCAGTACTTC. It translates to CSVEALGQREETQYF.

The gene calls are TRBV3-1 and TRBJ2-3; TRBD1 is a possible D gene (6 bases). Trimming took 3 bases from V and 5 from J, leaving 12 bases between them. Germline CDR1 is LGHDT and CDR2 is YNNKEL (reference sequence). The CDR3 length is 14 residues. The CDR3 DNA reads as TGTGCCAGCAGCCAGGAACAGGGTGGAGATACGCAGTATTTT. It codes for CASSQEQGGDTQYF.

CDR3 sequence: CASSPRVLAKNIQYF. CDR3 nucleotide sequence: TGTGCCAGCAGCCCCCGGGTCCTAGCCAAAAACATTCAGTACTTC. The chain links TRBV7-9 to TRBJ2-4; no clear D gene. Germline-derived CDR1 and CDR2 are SEHNR and FQNEAQ (reference sequence). The CDR3 is 15 amino acids. V lost 5 bases, J lost 0 bases, and 11 bases lay in between.

V and J are TRBV2 and TRBJ2-5; 11 bases are a match to TRBD2. Near its end, the DNA agrees better with TRBJ2-7, so the J call may be wrong. This CDR3 is 16 amino acids long. Germline CDR1 SNHLY, CDR2 FYNNEI. CDR3 bases: TGTGCCAGCAGCAACTTAGCGGGAGGGCCTGATCACGAGCAGTACTTC. The encoded protein is CASSNLAGGPDHEQYF.